A single sample is the source of the 8 T cell receptor beta chains below, sequenced in a study of radiotherapy plus CTLA-4 blockade in lung cancer. Assay: immunoSEQ multiplex PCR; the TCRdb copy retains only in-frame clones and omits some. This repertoire shows 70,000 to 90,000 clones, around four fifths found once; its top ten account for less than 7.5%. The sequences come from peripheral blood, collected from a patient treated with radiotherapy plus ipilimumab. Source of these receptors: a human donor with non-small cell lung cancer who had a complete response to radiotherapy plus ipilimumab.

The J gene is TRBJ2-3, the V gene TRBV7-2; D may be TRBD2 (5 bases). Trimming took 5 bases from V and 0 from J, leaving 9 bases between them. Germline CDR1 reads SGHTA; CDR2 reads FQGNSA. The CDR3 has 14 amino acids. The CDR3 sequence is CASSRTSSTDTQYF. In DNA form, the CDR3 reads TGTGCCAGCAGCCGGACTTCTAGCACAGATACGCAGTATTTT.

The chain uses TRBV9 and TRBJ2-3; 7 positions agree with TRBD1. The CDR3 has 15 amino acids. V lost 3 bases to trimming and J lost 4 bases; unmatched junction nucleotides: 8. CDR1 is SGDLS, CDR2 YYNGEE, per germline. The CDR3 reads CASSARGTAPDTQYF. The CDR3, as DNA: TGTGCCAGCAGCGCGAGGGGGACAGCGCCAGATACGCAGTATTTT.

This clone was seen more than once but under ten times. The chain links TRBV7-2 to TRBJ2-7; D is unresolved. The CDR3 sequence is 14 residues long. Trimming stripped 5 bases from V and 3 bases from J, with 14 bases between. In germline, CDR1 is SGHTA, CDR2 FQGNSA. In nucleotides, the CDR3 is TGTGCCAGCAGCCCGCCTGGGTCTTGCTACGAGCAGTACGTC. It translates to CASSPPGSCYEQYV.

J is TRBJ2-3 and V is TRBV5-1; TRBD1 matches 7 bases. Germline trimming cut 2 bases from V and 0 bases from J; bases unmatched to any gene: 3. This CDR3 region has 15 residues. Per germline, CDR1 SGHRS and CDR2 YFSETQ. DNA for the CDR3: TGCGCCAGCAGCTTATGGACAGGAAGCACAGATACGCAGTATTTT. This gives the protein CASSLWTGSTDTQYF.

The chain uses TRBV5-6 and TRBJ1-6; weak D call: TRBD1 (6 bases). The V gene lost 0 bases and the J gene lost 7 bases, with 8 bases spanning the gap. This CDR3 region has 14 residues. The germline V gene encodes CDR1 SGHDT and CDR2 YYEEEE. For the CDR3, the DNA is TGTGCCAGCAGCTTGGTACAGGGAAATTCACCCCTCCACTTT. This sequence encodes CASSLVQGNSPLHF.

J is TRBJ2-5 and V is TRBV28; no reliable D call. This CDR3 region has 12 residues. V dropped 3 bases and J dropped 10 bases, with 12 bases sitting between them. The germline V gene has CDR1 MDHEN and CDR2 SYDVKM. The CDR3 reads CASSLGFGIQYF. CDR3 nucleotides: TGTGCCAGCAGTTTGGGGTTTGGGATCCAGTACTTC.

The chain uses TRBV18 and TRBJ1-6; D remains ambiguous. There are 18 residues in the CDR3. Looked up from germline, CDR1 is KGHSH and CDR2 is LQKENI. V lost 1 base, J lost 0 bases, and 13 bases lay in between. DNA of the CDR3: TGTGCCAGCTCACCACAAGGGTCCCACGGCTCCTATAATTCACCCCTCCACTTT. Amino acid sequence: CASSPQGSHGSYNSPLHF.

The chain is built from TRBV5-4 and TRBJ1-6; no clear D gene. The CDR3 contains 16 residues. Trimming cost V 0 bases and J 7 bases, with 14 bases left between them. Germline V gene lookup returns CDR1 SGHNT and CDR2 YYREEE (reference sequence). The CDR3 nucleotides are TGTGCCAGCAGCTTGGCCTATGGCGGCCCAAATTCACCCCTCCACTTT. It translates to CASSLAYGGPNSPLHF.